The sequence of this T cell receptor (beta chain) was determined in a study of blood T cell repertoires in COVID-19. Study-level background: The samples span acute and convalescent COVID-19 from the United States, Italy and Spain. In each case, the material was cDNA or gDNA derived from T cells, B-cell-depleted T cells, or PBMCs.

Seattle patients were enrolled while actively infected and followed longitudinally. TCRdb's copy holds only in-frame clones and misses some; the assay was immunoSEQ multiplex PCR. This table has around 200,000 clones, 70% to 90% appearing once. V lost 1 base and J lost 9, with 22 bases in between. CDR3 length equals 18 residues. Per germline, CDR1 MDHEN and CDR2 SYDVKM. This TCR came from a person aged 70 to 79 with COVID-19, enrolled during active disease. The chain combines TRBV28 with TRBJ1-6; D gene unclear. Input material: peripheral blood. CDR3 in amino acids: CASSLFPWNAEASSPLHF. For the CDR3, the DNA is TGTGCCAGCAGTTTATTCCCTTGGAACGCGGAGGCCAGTTCACCCCTCCACTTT.